This TCR beta chain was recovered during a study of CD4 T cells in relation to SARS-CoV-2 and coronaviruses. Turning to the study itself: Shared crossreactive spike epitopes were mapped to their HLA restriction. Regarding the study as a whole: Monoreactive clones expanded significantly more to SARS-CoV-2 than crossreactive clones did. In around two thirds of donors, memory CD4+ clonotypes crossrecognized SARS-CoV-2 and at least one common cold coronavirus spike.

Unexposed donor CD4+ T cells date from 2011-2018, before the COVID-19 pandemic. Method: immunoSEQ multiplex PCR; TCRdb's copy keeps in-frame clones and lacks some. The sample records approximately 59,000 clones, over 80% being singletons. For this clone: The antigen is unknown.

V was pared by 3 bases and J by 2 bases, with 11 bases between. CDR3 length: 13 amino acids. CDR1 is SQVTM and CDR2 is ANQGSEA in the germline V gene. This chain joins TRBV29-1 and TRBJ2-7, with no clear D. The origin of this receptor is a human donor in good health. The specimen was memory CD4+ T cells from PBMCs. The CDR3 region is CSVEGWGTYEQYF. The DNA of the CDR3 is TGCAGCGTTGAGGGGTGGGGAACCTACGAGCAGTACTTC.